The clone carrying this T cell receptor beta chain was detected ten times or more. The data stem from a study of response to subunit inactivated influenza vaccine. CDR1 and CDR2 from the germline V gene are SEHNR and FQNEAQ (reference sequence). The V end lost 6 bases, the J end lost 5 bases, and 8 bases lay between the germline ends. This CDR3 is 11 amino acids long. MiXCR was run by TCRdb on the RT-PCR reads, yielding one entry per CDR3 protein. The sample yields 500,000 to 600,000 distinct CDR3 sequences, approximately 7.7% seen once. The sequenced sample was PBMCs from blood, obtained roughly 24 months after vaccination. This chain links TRBV7-9 with TRBJ2-7; D is possibly TRBD2 (6 bases). The receptor's source is a man aged 50-75 years who received an inactivated influenza vaccine. The CDR3 DNA follows: TGTGCCAGCAGTCCGGGGGACGAGCAGTACTTC. Translation: CASSPGDEQYF.